These 30 T cell receptor beta chains were sequenced from one sample in a study of CD8+CD57+ T cells in acquired aplastic anemia. Patients included in sequencing had previously demonstrated CD8+CD57+ cell expansion by flow cytometry. TCR beta VDJ combinations and CDR3 sequences were profiled from genomic DNA. Using its own MiXCR run on the reads, TCRdb lists one record per CDR3 protein. The sample has a few hundred thousand distinct CDR3 sequences, about 50% seen once. The sequenced sample consisted of sorted CD4+, CD8+, or CD8+CD57+ T cells (not recorded which) from PBMCs. These receptors originate from a human donor with aplastic anemia.

This chain links TRBV7-3 with TRBJ2-1; 9 nucleotides align to TRBD1. With V trimmed by 2 bases and J by 7 bases, 6 bases remained unmatched. The CDR3 extends over 15 amino acids. The germline CDR1 and CDR2 sequences are SGHTA and FQGTGA. The CDR3 bases are TGTGCCAGCAGCTTAGGACAGGGGTGGTTGAATGAGCAGTTCTTC. Amino acid sequence: CASSLGQGWLNEQFF. Filled out from reference TRBV7-3 and TRBJ2-1, the complete variable domain reads GAGVSQTPSNKVTEKGKYVELRCDPISGHTALYWYRQSLGQGPEFLIYFQGTGAADDSGLPNDRFFAVRPEGSVSTLKIQRTERGDSAVYLCASSLGQGWLNEQFFGPGTRLTVL.

The chain joins TRBV2 to TRBJ2-3; 10 bases are shared with TRBD2. This CDR3 is built from 16 residues. CDR1 is SNHLY, CDR2 FYNNEI, per germline. The junction had 8 bases not matched to a gene; V was cut back by 6 bases and J by 2 bases. CDR3 sequence: CASRKRSGGATDTQYF. CDR3 sequence (DNA): TGTGCCAGCAGAAAGCGGAGCGGGGGGGCCACAGATACGCAGTATTTT. The full variable domain, its missing parts supplied by reference TRBV2 and TRBJ2-3, is EPEVTQTPSHQVTQMGQEVILRCVPISNHLYFYWYRQILGQKVEFLVSFYNNEISEKSEIFDDQFSVERPDGSNFTLKIRSTKLEDSAMYFCASRKRSGGATDTQYFGPGTRLTVL.

This rearrangement joins TRBV20-1 to TRBJ1-5, with D unresolved. The V end lost 6 bases, the J end lost 0 bases, and 12 bases lay between the germline ends. The germline gives CDR1 DFQATT, CDR2 SNEGSKA (reference sequence). This CDR3 contains 14 residues. In DNA, the CDR3 is TGCAGTGCAAGACAACCTAATAGCAATCAGCCCCAGCATTTT. Translating it yields CSARQPNSNQPQHF.

The rearrangement joins TRBV7-9 to TRBJ1-6, with D uncertain. The CDR3 covers 15 residues. Trimming shortened V by 1 base and J by 7 bases, and 11 bases separated the two germline ends. The germline V gene encodes CDR1 SEHNR and CDR2 FQNEAQ (reference sequence). The chain's CDR3 is CASSLVPPPNSPLHF. The DNA of the CDR3 is TGTGCCAGCAGCTTAGTTCCCCCGCCAAATTCACCCCTCCACTTT.

This rearrangement joins TRBV20-1 to TRBJ2-4; TRBD2 matches at 8 bases. This CDR3 has 12 amino acids. V gave up 3 bases and J gave up 8 bases; unmatched junction bases: 3. Germline V gene lookup returns CDR1 DFQATT and CDR2 SNEGSKA (reference sequence). CDR3 loop: CSASGGGYIQYF. The CDR3, as DNA: TGCAGTGCTAGCGGGGGGGGGTACATTCAGTACTTC.

This clonotype was counted ten times or more. The chain has TRBV19 and TRBJ1-5; unclear D gene. CDR3 length equals 15 residues. Trimming removed 4 bases at V and 4 bases at J, with 14 bases between. Germline V gene sequence: CDR1 LNHDA, CDR2 SQIVND (reference sequence). CDR3 DNA sequence: TGTGCCAGTAGTAGTGGTTCAGGAGGGAATCAGCCCCAGCATTTT. Protein sequence: CASSSGSGGNQPQHF.

The rearrangement links TRBV15 to TRBJ1-5, with D uncertain. The CDR3 is 15 residues long. The germline V and J ends were trimmed by 3 bases and 6 bases, with 15 bases remaining between them. Germline-derived CDR1 and CDR2 are LNHNV and YYDKDF (reference sequence). The CDR3, as DNA: TGTGCCACCAGCAGCCTAGGGAGCCGGGGTCAGCCCCAGCATTTT. This sequence encodes CATSSLGSRGQPQHF.

This clonotype was detected ten times or more. V usage is TRBV6-5 and J usage is TRBJ2-2; D is uncertain. V shed 1 base and J shed 7 bases, with 7 bases lying between them. CDR1 is MNHEY and CDR2 is SVGAGI in the germline V gene. The CDR3 length is 13 residues. CDR3 DNA sequence: TGTGCCAGCAGTTACTTTCCCGGCGGGGAGCTGTTTTTT. Amino acid sequence: CASSYFPGGELFF.

Comments on this clonotype: Compared with germline, one end of the junction differs, possibly owing to a read error. This chain uses TRBV5-8 with TRBJ2-5; D is possibly TRBD2 (6 bases). This CDR3 is 13 amino acids long. Germline loops: CDR1 SGHTS, CDR2 YDEGEE. Here the CDR3 reads CASSREREETQYF. CDR3 DNA: TGCGCCAGCAGCCGGGAGAGGGAAGAGACCCAGTACTTC. Combining the CDR3 with reference TRBV5-8 and TRBJ2-5 gives the whole variable domain EAGVTQSPTHLIKTRGQQATLRCSPISGHTSVYWYQQALGLGLQFLLWYDEGEERNRGNFPPRFSGRQFPNYSSELNVNALELEDSALYLCASSREREETQYFGPGTRLLVL.

This clonotype was detected ten times or more. The CDR3 region has the DNA TGTGCCAGTAGTATTCGGGATAATTCACCCCTCCACTTT. Protein: CASSIRDNSPLHF. This chain links TRBV19 with TRBJ1-6; D not resolved. Trimming left V 3 bases short and J 5 bases short, with 5 bases between. Germline values: CDR1 LNHDA, CDR2 SQIVND (reference sequence). CDR3 length equals 13 residues. Variable domain in full (rest from reference TRBV19 and TRBJ1-6): DGGITQSPKYLFRKEGQNVTLSCEQNLNHDAMYWYRQDPGQGLRLIYYSQIVNDFQKGDIAEGYSVSREKKESFPLTVTSAQKNPTAFYLCASSIRDNSPLHFGNGTRLTVT.

V usage is TRBV5-1 and J usage is TRBJ2-5, with 12 bases that match TRBD2. V was clipped by 3 bases and J by 5 bases; unmatched bases: 11. CDR3 size: 17 residues. Germline lookup yields CDR1 SGHRS and CDR2 YFSETQ. CDR3 region: CASSSVVPGLAGETQYF. The CDR3 DNA reads as TGCGCCAGCAGCTCTGTTGTACCGGGACTAGCGGGTGAGACCCAGTACTTC.

This rearrangement joins TRBV29-1 to TRBJ2-3; D possibly corresponds to TRBD1 (7 bases). V lost 0 bases, J lost 1 base, and 11 bases lay in between. The CDR3 sequence is 15 residues long. In germline, CDR1 is SQVTM, CDR2 ANQGSEA. The CDR3 sequence: CSVEDSGGRTDTQYF. The CDR3 DNA sequence: TGCAGCGTTGAAGATTCAGGGGGGCGCACAGATACGCAGTATTTT.

This clonotype appeared many times. J is TRBJ2-3 and V is TRBV11-2, with TRBD2 identical over 13 bases. The CDR3 runs 20 residues. The J segment lost 0 bases and the V segment lost 1 base, leaving 10 bases of the junction unmatched. Germline V gives CDR1 SGHAT, CDR2 FQNNGV. CDR3 amino acids: CASSLVTSGRSNPSTDTQYF. DNA for the CDR3: TGTGCCAGCAGCTTAGTGACTAGCGGGAGGTCGAACCCTAGCACAGATACGCAGTATTTT.

The rearrangement joins TRBV5-1 to TRBJ2-3, with 9 bases identical to TRBD1. V lost 0 bases and J lost 15; bases outside the gene matches: 14. Germline V gene sequence: CDR1 SGHRS, CDR2 YFSETQ. The CDR3 spans 15 residues. This CDR3 is CASSLAQGTGNEHYF. CDR3 bases: TGCGCCAGCAGCTTGGCTCAGGGGACAGGGAACGAGCACTATTTT.

This rearrangement joins TRBV11-2 to TRBJ1-6; D is unresolved. The CDR3 has 15 residues. The V and J ends lost 1 base and 0 bases respectively, with 4 bases between them. From germline, CDR1 is SGHAT and CDR2 FQNNGV. DNA for the CDR3: TGTGCCAGCAGCTTAGTGAGCTCCTATAATTCACCCCTCCACTTT. Translation gives CASSLVSSYNSPLHF.

Comment on this clonotype: The CDR3 does not end in the conserved phenylalanine or tryptophan, so this is likely a read error. Because the CDR3's place on the DNA is in doubt, the DNA is left out and the CDR3 is given as listed by TCRdb. J is TRBJ1-1 and V is TRBV5-4; the table assigns TRBD1, which was not confirmed against the DNA. Termini included, the CDR3 measures 15 amino acids. Germline V gives CDR1 SGHNT, CDR2 YYREEE (reference sequence). The CDR3 protein is CASSTAGTGVTEALL.

V usage is TRBV29-1 and J usage is TRBJ2-2; TRBD1 is a possible D gene (7 bases). The V gene lost 6 bases and the J gene lost 0 bases, with 11 bases spanning the gap. The CDR3 is 14 amino acids. Per the germline V gene, CDR1 is SQVTM and CDR2 is ANQGSEA. The CDR3 protein is CSVRGQTNTGELFF. The CDR3 DNA reads TGCAGCGTGCGGGGACAGACGAACACCGGGGAGCTGTTTTTT.

J is TRBJ2-7 and V is TRBV11-2; maybe TRBD1 (6 bases). The V end lost 5 bases, the J end lost 2 bases, and 10 bases lay between the germline ends. The CDR3 consists of 13 residues. Germline loops: CDR1 SGHAT, CDR2 FQNNGV. The CDR3 spells CASSRGQPYEQYF. The DNA of the CDR3 is TGTGCCAGCAGCAGAGGACAGCCCTACGAGCAGTACTTC. The full variable domain, its missing parts supplied by reference TRBV11-2 and TRBJ2-7, is EAGVAQSPRYKIIEKRQSVAFWCNPISGHATLYWYQQILGQGPKLLIQFQNNGVVDDSQLPKDRFSAERLKGVDSTLKIQPAKLEDSAVYLCASSRGQPYEQYFGPGTRLTVT.

The chain carries TRBV20-1 and TRBJ2-7; 13 bases are shared with TRBD2. The V gene's germline CDR1 is DFQATT and CDR2 SNEGSKA (reference sequence). The CDR3 contains 16 residues. Trimming at V came to 0 bases and at J to 5 bases, leaving 7 bases not matched to a gene. CDR3 DNA sequence: TGCAGTGCTAGAGATTGGGGACTAGCGGGATCCAACGAGCAGTACTTC. Its protein product is CSARDWGLAGSNEQYF.

Only one count was recorded for this clonotype. This chain joins TRBV5-1 and TRBJ2-1, with D perhaps being TRBD1 or TRBD2 (5 bases each). The germline CDR1 and CDR2 sequences are SGHRS and YFSETQ. CDR3 length: 15 residues. V lost 4 bases and J 7 bases, leaving 18 bases between the germline ends. The CDR3 DNA reads TGCGCCAGCAGCCGGGACGGAGGCGCGGTTAATGAGCAGTTCTTC. Residues: CASSRDGGAVNEQFF.

The table lists this clonotype with many counts. The chain recombines TRBV19 with TRBJ2-6; D unresolved. The germline gives CDR1 LNHDA, CDR2 SQIVND (reference sequence). Trimming took off 8 bases at V and 2 bases at J, with 7 bases between the two ends. The CDR3 contains 13 residues. The CDR3 loop reads CASGETGANVLTF. CDR3 DNA sequence: TGTGCCAGTGGAGAAACTGGGGCCAACGTCCTGACTTTC.

CDR3: CASSLGGYGETQYF. The CDR3 DNA sequence: TGTGCCAGCAGCTTAGGGGGCTACGGGGAGACCCAGTACTTC. The chain uses TRBV11-3 and TRBJ2-5, with D possibly TRBD1 on 5 matching bases. The CDR3 covers 14 residues. In germline, CDR1 is SGHNT, CDR2 YENEEA. V lost 1 base and J lost 5, with 11 bases in between.

This clonotype was detected once. The chain joins TRBV12-3 or TRBV12-4 to TRBJ2-7; 7 positions agree with TRBD2. The V segment lost 1 base and the J segment 2 bases; nucleotides outside the gene matches: 5. This CDR3 region has 15 residues. CDR3 in amino acids: CASSLGGGFTYEQYF. CDR3 DNA sequence: TGTGCCAGCAGTTTAGGGGGGGGTTTTACCTACGAGCAGTACTTC.

The chain uses TRBV15 and TRBJ2-1; 10 positions agree with TRBD2. The CDR3 has 16 amino acids. Trimming cost V 1 base and J 6 bases; bases outside gene matches: 6. CDR1 is LNHNV, CDR2 YYDKDF, per germline (reference sequence). The CDR3 DNA reads TGTGCCACCAGCAGAGGTACTAGCGGGACATCCAATGAGCAGTTCTTC. Amino acids: CATSRGTSGTSNEQFF.

This chain links TRBV7-3 with TRBJ1-1; D is undetermined. The CDR3 loop spans 14 amino acids. V lost 3 bases and J lost 3, with 11 bases in between. From germline, CDR1 is SGHTA and CDR2 FQGTGA. The CDR3 here is CASSLTDPYTEAFF. The CDR3 DNA reads TGTGCCAGCAGCTTGACCGATCCGTACACTGAAGCTTTCTTT.

Notes on this clonotype: Relative to the germline gene, one junction end is altered; a read error may explain this. This chain joins TRBV7-3 and TRBJ2-5; 11 bases are shared with TRBD2. CDR3 length equals 17 residues. Looked up from germline, CDR1 is SGHTA and CDR2 is FQGTGA. This CDR3 reads CASSLAASGGIQETQYF. For the CDR3, the DNA is TGTGCAAGCAGCTTAGCGGCTAGCGGGGGGATCCAAGAGACCCAGTACTTC.

The chain joins TRBV7-9 to TRBJ2-3; 7 nucleotides line up with TRBD2. Germline CDR1 and CDR2: SEHNR and FQNEAQ (reference sequence). The CDR3 covers 17 residues. V lost 2 bases to trimming and J lost 11 bases; unmatched junction nucleotides: 19. The CDR3 spells CASSLPLYAGEHNEQYF. DNA for the CDR3: TGTGCCAGCAGCTTACCCCTCTATGCGGGGGAACACAATGAGCAGTATTTT.

V and J are TRBV4-1 and TRBJ2-5, with 10 bases matching TRBD1. CDR1 is MGHRA, CDR2 YSYEKL, per germline. Trimming removed 2 bases from V and 5 bases from J; junction bases left unmatched: 11. The CDR3 loop spans 17 amino acids. CDR3 protein: CASSQSERGQGWETQYF. DNA of the CDR3: TGCGCCAGCAGCCAATCCGAGAGGGGACAGGGGTGGGAGACCCAGTACTTC.

The chain couples TRBV19 to TRBJ1-6; the match to TRBD1 covers 12 bases. J gave up 7 bases and V 4 bases, and 8 bases lay outside the gene matches. Germline CDR1 and CDR2: LNHDA and SQIVND (reference sequence). The CDR3 covers 17 residues. In DNA form, the CDR3 reads TGTGCCAGTAGTAAGGGGACAGGGGGCACCGGAAATTCACCCCTCCACTTT. Translated, it gives CASSKGTGGTGNSPLHF.

The chain employs TRBV24-1 and TRBJ2-5; D may be TRBD2 (5 bases). This CDR3 is built from 15 residues. Germline V CDR1 and CDR2: KGHDR, SFDVKD. V lost 1 base to trimming and J lost 5 bases, with 13 bases between them. The CDR3 loop reads CATSDLTADYETQYF. The CDR3 coding sequence is TGTGCCACCAGTGATTTAACAGCAGACTACGAGACCCAGTACTTC.